The present entry profiles one TCR beta chain with its context. Ten or more counts support this clonotype. It lacks a known antigen. No base qualities exist here, and no much larger clone lies one base off it. The V end gives up 7 bases and the J end 7 bases, leaving 7 bases in the junction not matched to a gene. The CDR3 runs 16 residues from the cysteine to the phenylalanine. Of all the DNA, just the CDR3 is kept, 48 bases in frame from base 1. From a lookup of the germline V gene, CDR1 and CDR2 are ENHRY and SYGVKD. These data are taken from a study of T cell repertoires in cytomegalovirus infection (dated by TCRdb to the late 2010s). Background on the whole study: Donor HLA type was relevant to the analysis, as public TCR beta signatures indicated carriage of CMV infection together with the matching HLA type. Broad study findings and their caveats: Cumulative frequency of public TCR beta family members discriminated carriers of CMV infection plus the relevant HLA type in this cohort and an independent 352-donor cohort. The ex vivo response was dominated by HLA-C-restricted CMV-specific TCR beta clonotypes, and the single most frequent clonotype in two of eight donors was supplied by these HLA-C-restricted clonotypes.

The reads were generated on an Illumina HiSeq 1500. TCRdb reran the public reads through fastp at Q25 and MiXCR, keeping productive beta chains. Duplicate CDR3 protein sequences are folded into a single record with the most common DNA and genes. The sample includes just under 550,000 distinct CDR3 sequences, with roughly 29% observed a single time. The ten top clones hold about 13% of the sample. The receptor comes from a human donor in good health (CMV status not recorded). Some clones in this sample may be carry-over from other donors' samples. The chain was built from TRBV10-3 and TRBJ2-2, with 15 bases matching TRBD2. The sequencing sample was made of PBMCs. The CDR3 corresponds to CAIKRTSGRAGGELFF. In nucleotides, the sequence is TGTGCCATCAAGAGGACTAGCGGGAGGGCCGGCGGGGAGCTGTTTTTT.